The 12 T cell receptor beta chains below were found in one sample sequenced in a study of blood T cell repertoires in COVID-19. Profiling relied on immunoSEQ multiplex PCR, and the TCRdb table lists in-frame clones only, not all of them. The sample records over 150,000 clones, roughly 80% being singletons. Source material: PBMCs or T cells enriched from blood (not recorded which). These receptors came from a middle-aged man who had recovered from COVID-19.

This clone was observed once. The genes are TRBV7-2 and TRBJ2-7; tentatively, D is TRBD1 (6 bases). Germline lookup yields CDR1 SGHTA and CDR2 FQGNSA. V dropped 5 bases and J dropped 0 bases, with 11 bases sitting between them. The CDR3 spans 14 residues. CDR3 sequence reads: CASSISTGSYEQYF. The CDR3 bases are TGTGCCAGCAGCATCTCGACAGGCTCCTACGAGCAGTACTTC.

This sequence joins TRBV5-1 and TRBJ2-7, with 11 positions matching TRBD2. Germline CDR1 and CDR2: SGHRS and YFSETQ. This CDR3 contains 15 residues. The junction had 10 bases not matched to a gene; V was cut back by 4 bases and J by 7 bases. The CDR3 nucleotides are TGCGCCAGCAGCGTCGGGACTAGCGGCATGAAGGAGCAGTACTTC. It codes for CASSVGTSGMKEQYF.

The chain is built from TRBV6-5 and TRBJ2-4; 9 nucleotides align to TRBD2. V was clipped by 7 bases and J by 7 bases; unmatched bases: 11. Per the germline V gene, CDR1 is MNHEY and CDR2 is SVGAGI. The CDR3 is 15 amino acids. This CDR3 is CASTAAGSGRNIQYF. The CDR3 nucleotides are TGTGCCAGCACCGCCGCTGGGAGCGGGAGGAACATTCAGTACTTC.

CDR3 amino acids: CASSPRTGINQPQHF. The CDR3 nucleotides read TGTGCCAGCAGCCCCCGGACGGGAATCAATCAGCCCCAGCATTTT. The chain couples TRBV7-9 to TRBJ1-5; D gene uncertain. CDR1 is SEHNR and CDR2 is FQNEAQ in the germline V gene (reference sequence). The CDR3 consists of 15 residues. V lost 5 bases and J lost 3, with 14 bases in between.

V is TRBV10-2 and J is TRBJ2-1; weak D call: TRBD2 (5 bases). CDR1 and CDR2 from the germline V gene are WSHSY and SAAADI. CDR3 length equals 14 residues. V gave up 7 bases and J gave up 5 bases, with 15 bases separating them. The CDR3 DNA sequence: TGCGCCAGCACAGGTCTAGCTAGTCACAATGAGCAGTTCTTC. Translation: CASTGLASHNEQFF.

The chain couples TRBV5-5 to TRBJ1-1; D may be TRBD1 (6 bases). With 2 bases removed from V and 1 base from J, the gap between germline ends came to 15 bases. Germline CDR1 and CDR2: SGHKS and YYEKEE (reference sequence). The CDR3 is 16 amino acids. CDR3 region: CASSFGGGAGNTEAFF. CDR3 coding DNA: TGTGCCAGCAGCTTTGGCGGGGGCGCCGGGAACACTGAAGCTTTCTTT. The variable domain in full, completed from reference TRBV5-5 and TRBJ1-1, reads DAGVTQSPTHLIKTRGQQVTLRCSPISGHKSVSWYQQVLGQGPQFIFQYYEKEERGRGNFPDRFSARQFPNYSSELNVNALLLGDSALYLCASSFGGGAGNTEAFFGQGTRLTVV.

The CDR3 nucleotides read TGTGCCAGCAGCTTAGTAGGGACAGGGGATGGCTACACCTTC. Residues: CASSLVGTGDGYTF. The chain recombines TRBV7-2 with TRBJ1-2; 10 bases are shared with TRBD1. Looked up from germline, CDR1 is SGHTA and CDR2 is FQGNSA. V lost 1 base, J lost 6 bases, and 2 bases stayed unmatched. The CDR3 sequence is 14 residues long.

In the case of this clone: Relative to the germline gene, one junction end is altered; a read error may explain this. The J gene is TRBJ1-5, the V gene TRBV19; 11 bases are a match to TRBD1. The CDR3 totals 13 residues. Germline-derived CDR1 and CDR2 are LNHDA and SQIVND (reference sequence). Written as DNA, the CDR3 is TGTACCAGTAGTCGGGACAGGGGGCAGCCCCAGCATTTT. Translated, it gives CTSSRDRGQPQHF.

The chain recombines TRBV7-3 with TRBJ2-1, with D possibly matching TRBD2 (6 bases). Germline V gene lookup returns CDR1 SGHTA and CDR2 FQGTGA. The CDR3 is made up of 17 amino acids. Trimming shortened V by 5 bases and J by 1 base, and 18 bases separated the two germline ends. CDR3 residues: CASSPRPTSLSYNEQFF. The CDR3 DNA follows: TGTGCCAGCAGCCCACGGCCCACTAGCTTGTCCTACAATGAGCAGTTCTTC.

The rearrangement links TRBV28 to TRBJ2-5; 9 bases align to TRBD2. The ends lost 5 bases at V and 4 bases at J; junction bases unmatched: 14. This CDR3 is 17 amino acids long. Germline V gene lookup returns CDR1 MDHEN and CDR2 SYDVKM. Here the CDR3 DNA reads TGTGCCAGCAGTGCTTCTATAGCGGGAGAGGGAGGAGAGACCCAGTACTTC. This encodes CASSASIAGEGGETQYF. The full variable domain, rest sourced from reference TRBV28 and TRBJ2-5, is DVKVTQSSRYLVKRTGEKVFLECVQDMDHENMFWYRQDPGLGLRLIYFSYDVKMKEKGDIPEGYSVSREKKERFSLILESASTNQTSMYLCASSASIAGEGGETQYFGPGTRLLVL.

DNA for the CDR3: TGTGCCAGCAGCAAGAACAGGGTTCACACTGAAGCTTTCTTT. The encoded protein is CASSKNRVHTEAFF. V gene TRBV7-2 combines with J gene TRBJ1-1, with D maybe TRBD1 (6 bases). The CDR3 has 14 amino acids. The germline gives CDR1 SGHTA, CDR2 FQGNSA. Trimming left V 5 bases short and J 3 bases short, with 13 bases between.

The chain has TRBV15 and TRBJ1-5; no firm D call. V dropped 2 bases and J dropped 11 bases, with 13 bases sitting between them. Looked up from germline, CDR1 is LNHNV and CDR2 is YYDKDF (reference sequence). The CDR3 has 13 residues. CDR3 nucleotides: TGTGCCACCAGCAGAACCCGAACACAGACCCAGCATTTT. Its translation is CATSRTRTQTQHF.